The TCR beta chain under discussion was sequenced for a study of CXCR3-negative and CXCR3-positive naive CD8 T cells. The length of the CDR3 is 15 residues. Germline CDR1 is LGHNA and CDR2 is YNFKEQ. Regarding this clonotype: Its antigen is currently unknown.

TRB cDNA libraries were made by UMI-labeled 5' RACE. TCRdb re-called the 5' RACE reads; every CDR3 protein appears as one record, without DNA. The sample yields 130,000 to 150,000 distinct CDR3 sequences, of which the top ten take up over 0.25%. By phenotype, naive CD8+ T cells were CD45RO-CCR7+CD27+CD95-. General observations from the study: Naive cells with CXCR3 showed TRB CDR3s that were more hydrophobic than those in CXCR3-negative naive cells.

The TCR sequence derives from a human donor in good health. Some clones in this sample may be carry-over from other donors' samples. The chain employs TRBV4-2 and TRBJ1-1; TCRdb names TRBD1, which stays unverified in the absence of DNA. The sequencing input was naive CXCR3+ CD8+ T cells from blood. The subset was: CD45RO-CCR7+CD27+CD95- naive CD8+ T cells expressing CXCR3 (TNR3+). Here the CDR3 reads CASSQGVGGGTEAFF.